This T cell receptor beta chain was captured by sequencing in a study of T cells in Graves' hyperthyroidism and ophthalmopathy. The CDR3 runs 17 residues. The ends lost 5 bases at V and 7 bases at J; junction bases unmatched: 15. Germline CDR1 MNHEY, CDR2 SMNVEV (reference sequence). This clonotype was seen a handful of times. Researchers amplified the TCR beta CDR3 regions from RNA transcripts. A first-round RT-PCR of the TCR CDR3 used the HTBI primer set. TCRdb reprocessed the multiplex PCR reads with MiXCR, giving one entry per CDR3 protein. The profile shows 500,000 or so distinct CDR3 sequences, approximately 17% of them singletons. Thyroid ultrasound, orbital computed tomography, clinical symptoms, and serum thyroxine and TRAb underpinned diagnoses.

The sample was blood. The sequence came from a woman aged 18 to 35 with Graves' ophthalmopathy. The chain links TRBV27 to TRBJ2-1; 9 nucleotides agree with TRBD2. The CDR3: CASSPTSGGRATNEQFF. Written as DNA, the CDR3 is TGTGCCAGCAGTCCCACCAGCGGCGGGAGGGCCACAAATGAGCAGTTCTTC.